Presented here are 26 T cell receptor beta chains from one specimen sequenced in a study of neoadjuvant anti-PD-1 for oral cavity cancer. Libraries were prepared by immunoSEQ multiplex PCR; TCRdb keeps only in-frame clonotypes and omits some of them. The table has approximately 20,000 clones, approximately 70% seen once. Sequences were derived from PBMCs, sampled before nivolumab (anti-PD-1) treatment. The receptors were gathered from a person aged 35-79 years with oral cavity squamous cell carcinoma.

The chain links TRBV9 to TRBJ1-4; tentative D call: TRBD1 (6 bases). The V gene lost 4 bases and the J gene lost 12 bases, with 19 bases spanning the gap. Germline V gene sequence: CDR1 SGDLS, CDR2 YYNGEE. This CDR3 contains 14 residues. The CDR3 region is CASSPTWGALELFF. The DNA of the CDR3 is TGTGCCAGCAGCCCCACATGGGGGGCCCTAGAACTGTTTTTT.

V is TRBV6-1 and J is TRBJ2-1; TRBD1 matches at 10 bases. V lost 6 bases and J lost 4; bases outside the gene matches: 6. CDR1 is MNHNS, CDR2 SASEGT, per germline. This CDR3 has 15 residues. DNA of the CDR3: TGTGCCAGCAGGGTCGGGACAGGGGATTACAATGAGCAGTTCTTC. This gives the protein CASRVGTGDYNEQFF.

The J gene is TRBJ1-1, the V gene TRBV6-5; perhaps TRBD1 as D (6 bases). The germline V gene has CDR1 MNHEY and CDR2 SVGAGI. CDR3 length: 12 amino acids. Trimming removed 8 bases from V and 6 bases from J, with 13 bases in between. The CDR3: CASGLRTAEAFF. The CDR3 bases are TGTGCCAGCGGCTTACGGACAGCTGAAGCTTTCTTT.

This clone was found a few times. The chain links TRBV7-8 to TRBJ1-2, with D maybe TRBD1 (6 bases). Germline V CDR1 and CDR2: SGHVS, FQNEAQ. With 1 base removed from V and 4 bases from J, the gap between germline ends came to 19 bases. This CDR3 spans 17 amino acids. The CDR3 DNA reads TGTGCCAGCAGCTTAGTTGGTAGGGGGGTGTCCAGCTATGGCTACACCTTC. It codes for CASSLVGRGVSSYGYTF.

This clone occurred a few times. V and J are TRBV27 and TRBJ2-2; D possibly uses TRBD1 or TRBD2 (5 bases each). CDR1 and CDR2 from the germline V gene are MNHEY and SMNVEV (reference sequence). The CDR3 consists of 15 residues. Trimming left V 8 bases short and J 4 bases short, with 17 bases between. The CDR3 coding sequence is TGTGCCAGCGGATCCCCCGGGGCGGGCACCGGGGAGCTGTTTTTT. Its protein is CASGSPGAGTGELFF.

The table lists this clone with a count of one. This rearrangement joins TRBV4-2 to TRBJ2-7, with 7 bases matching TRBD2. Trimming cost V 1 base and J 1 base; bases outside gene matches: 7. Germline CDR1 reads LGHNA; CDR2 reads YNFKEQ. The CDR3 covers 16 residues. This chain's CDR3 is CASSQAGLVGSYEQYF. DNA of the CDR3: TGTGCCAGCAGCCAAGCCGGACTAGTGGGGTCCTACGAGCAGTACTTC.

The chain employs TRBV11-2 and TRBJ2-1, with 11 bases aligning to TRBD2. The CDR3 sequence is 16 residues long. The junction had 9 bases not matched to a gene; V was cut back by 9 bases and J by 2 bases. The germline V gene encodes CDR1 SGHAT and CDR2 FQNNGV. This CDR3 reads CASSDQGLAAYNEQFF. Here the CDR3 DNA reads TGTGCCAGTAGCGATCAGGGACTAGCGGCCTACAATGAGCAGTTCTTC. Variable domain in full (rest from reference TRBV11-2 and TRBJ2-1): EAGVAQSPRYKIIEKRQSVAFWCNPISGHATLYWYQQILGQGPKLLIQFQNNGVVDDSQLPKDRFSAERLKGVDSTLKIQPAKLEDSAVYLCASSDQGLAAYNEQFFGPGTRLTVL.

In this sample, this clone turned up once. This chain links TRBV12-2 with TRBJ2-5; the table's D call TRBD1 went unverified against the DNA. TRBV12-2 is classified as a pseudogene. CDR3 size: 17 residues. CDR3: CASRIAPVQGEGETQYF. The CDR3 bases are TGTGCAAGTCGAATCGCCCCCGTACAGGGTGAGGGGGAGACCCAGTACTTC.

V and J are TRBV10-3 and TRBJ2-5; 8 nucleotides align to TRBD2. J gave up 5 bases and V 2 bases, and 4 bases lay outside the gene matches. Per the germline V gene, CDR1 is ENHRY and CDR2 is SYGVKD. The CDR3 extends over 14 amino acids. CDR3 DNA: TGTGCCATCAGTGAGGAGGGCGGGAGGGAGACCCAGTACTTC. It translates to CAISEEGGRETQYF.

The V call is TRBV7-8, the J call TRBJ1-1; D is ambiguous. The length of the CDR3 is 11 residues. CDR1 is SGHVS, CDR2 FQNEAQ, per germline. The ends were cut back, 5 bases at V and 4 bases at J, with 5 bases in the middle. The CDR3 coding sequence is TGTGCCAGCAGCCCCGCCACTGAAGCTTTCTTT. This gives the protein CASSPATEAFF.

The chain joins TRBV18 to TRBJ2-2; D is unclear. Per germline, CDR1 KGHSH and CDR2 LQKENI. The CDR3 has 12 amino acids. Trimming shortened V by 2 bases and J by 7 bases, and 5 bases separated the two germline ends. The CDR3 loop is CASSPEVGELFF. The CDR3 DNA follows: TGTGCCAGCTCACCAGAGGTCGGGGAGCTGTTTTTT. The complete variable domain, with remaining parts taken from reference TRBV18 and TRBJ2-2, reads NAGVMQNPRHLVRRRGQEARLRCSPMKGHSHVYWYRQLPEEGLKFMVYLQKENIIDESGMPKERFSAEFPKEGPSILRIQQVVRGDSAAYFCASSPEVGELFFGEGSRLTVL.

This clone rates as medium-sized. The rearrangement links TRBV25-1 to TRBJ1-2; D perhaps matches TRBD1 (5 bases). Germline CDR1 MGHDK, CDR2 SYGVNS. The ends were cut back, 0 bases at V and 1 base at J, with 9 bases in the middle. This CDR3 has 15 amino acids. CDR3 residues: CASSEYPDSNYGYTF. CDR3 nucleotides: TGTGCCAGCAGTGAATACCCTGACAGTAACTATGGCTACACCTTC.

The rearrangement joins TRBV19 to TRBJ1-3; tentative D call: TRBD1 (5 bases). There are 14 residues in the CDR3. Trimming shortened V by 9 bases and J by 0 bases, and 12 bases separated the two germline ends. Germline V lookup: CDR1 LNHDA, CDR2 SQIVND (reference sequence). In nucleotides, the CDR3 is TGTGCCAGCTCGGGACGGGACTCTGGAAACACCATATATTTT. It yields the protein CASSGRDSGNTIYF.

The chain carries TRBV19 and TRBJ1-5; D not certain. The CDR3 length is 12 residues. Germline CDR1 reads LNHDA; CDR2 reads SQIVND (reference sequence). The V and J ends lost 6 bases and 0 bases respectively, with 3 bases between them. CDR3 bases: TGTGCCAGTAGGGATAGCAATCAGCCCCAGCATTTT. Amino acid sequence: CASRDSNQPQHF. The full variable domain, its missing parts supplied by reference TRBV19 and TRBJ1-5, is DGGITQSPKYLFRKEGQNVTLSCEQNLNHDAMYWYRQDPGQGLRLIYYSQIVNDFQKGDIAEGYSVSREKKESFPLTVTSAQKNPTAFYLCASRDSNQPQHFGDGTRLSIL.

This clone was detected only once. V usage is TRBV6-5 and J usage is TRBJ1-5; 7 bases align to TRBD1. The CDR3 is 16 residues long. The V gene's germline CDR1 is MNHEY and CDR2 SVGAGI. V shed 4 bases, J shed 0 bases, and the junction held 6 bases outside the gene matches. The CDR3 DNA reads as TGTGCCAGCAGTTCAGGACAGGCTAATAGCAATCAGCCCCAGCATTTT. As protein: CASSSGQANSNQPQHF.

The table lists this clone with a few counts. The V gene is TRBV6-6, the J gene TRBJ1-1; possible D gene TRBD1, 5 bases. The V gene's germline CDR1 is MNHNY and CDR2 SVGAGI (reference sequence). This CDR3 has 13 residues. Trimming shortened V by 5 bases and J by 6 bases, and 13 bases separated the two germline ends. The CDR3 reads CASSGSGASEAFF. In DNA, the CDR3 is TGTGCCAGCAGTGGTTCCGGGGCCTCTGAAGCTTTCTTT.

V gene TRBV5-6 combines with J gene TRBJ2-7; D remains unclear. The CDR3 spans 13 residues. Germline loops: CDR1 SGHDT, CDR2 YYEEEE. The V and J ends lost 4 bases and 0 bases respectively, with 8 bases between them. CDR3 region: CASSPGPSYEQYF. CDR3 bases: TGTGCCAGCAGCCCCGGGCCCTCCTACGAGCAGTACTTC.

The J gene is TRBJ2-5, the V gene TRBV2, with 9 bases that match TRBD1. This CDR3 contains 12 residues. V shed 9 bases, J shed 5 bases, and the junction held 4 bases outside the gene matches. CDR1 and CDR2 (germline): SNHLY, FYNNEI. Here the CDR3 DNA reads TGTGCCAGACAGGGGGCGGGGGAGACCCAGTACTTC. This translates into CARQGAGETQYF.

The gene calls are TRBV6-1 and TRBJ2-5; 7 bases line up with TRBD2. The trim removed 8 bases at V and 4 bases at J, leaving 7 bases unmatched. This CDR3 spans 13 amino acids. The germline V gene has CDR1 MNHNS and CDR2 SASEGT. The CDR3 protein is CASRMGGTETQYF. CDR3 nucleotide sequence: TGTGCCAGCCGGATGGGAGGGACAGAGACCCAGTACTTC.

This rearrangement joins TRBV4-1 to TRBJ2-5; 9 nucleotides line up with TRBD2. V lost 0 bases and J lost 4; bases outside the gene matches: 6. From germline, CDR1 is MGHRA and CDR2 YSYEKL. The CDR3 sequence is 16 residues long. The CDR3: CASSQESASGTETQYF. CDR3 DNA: TGCGCCAGCAGCCAAGAGTCTGCTAGCGGGACAGAGACCCAGTACTTC.

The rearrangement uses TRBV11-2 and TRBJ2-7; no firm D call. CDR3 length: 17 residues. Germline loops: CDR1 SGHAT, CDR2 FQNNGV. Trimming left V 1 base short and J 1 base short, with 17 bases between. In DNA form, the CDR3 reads TGTGCCAGCAGCTTAGCAAAATGGGGTGAGTCGTCCTACGAGCAGTACTTC. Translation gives CASSLAKWGESSYEQYF.

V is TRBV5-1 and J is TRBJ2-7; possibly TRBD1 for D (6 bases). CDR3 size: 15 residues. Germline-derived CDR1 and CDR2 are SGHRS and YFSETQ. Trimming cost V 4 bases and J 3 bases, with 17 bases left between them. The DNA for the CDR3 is TGCGCCAGCAGCGCCTTGACAGGTTGGGTCTACGAGCAGTACTTC. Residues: CASSALTGWVYEQYF.

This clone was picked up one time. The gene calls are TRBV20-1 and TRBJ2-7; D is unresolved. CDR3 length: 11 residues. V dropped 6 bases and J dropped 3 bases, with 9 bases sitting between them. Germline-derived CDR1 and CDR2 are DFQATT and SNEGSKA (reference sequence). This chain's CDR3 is CSALVGYEQYF. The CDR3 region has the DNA TGCAGTGCCCTGGTCGGCTACGAGCAGTACTTC.

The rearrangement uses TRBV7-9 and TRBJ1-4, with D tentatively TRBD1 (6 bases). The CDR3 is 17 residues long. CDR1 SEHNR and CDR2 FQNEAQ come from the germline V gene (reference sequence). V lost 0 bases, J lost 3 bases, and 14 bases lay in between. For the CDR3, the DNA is TGTGCCAGCAGCTTAGCGCAGGGGCTGGGGGCTAATGAAAAACTGTTTTTT. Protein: CASSLAQGLGANEKLFF. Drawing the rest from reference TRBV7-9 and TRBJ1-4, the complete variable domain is DTGVSQNPRHKITKRGQNVTFRCDPISEHNRLYWYRQTLGQGPEFLTYFQNEAQLEKSRLLSDRFSAERPKGSFSTLEIQRTEQGDSAMYLCASSLAQGLGANEKLFFGSGTQLSVL.

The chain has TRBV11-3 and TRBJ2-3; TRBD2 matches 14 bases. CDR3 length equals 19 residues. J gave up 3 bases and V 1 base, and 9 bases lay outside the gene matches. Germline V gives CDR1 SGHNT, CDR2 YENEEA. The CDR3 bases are TGTGCCAGCAGCTTAGCCCCGAGCGGGACTAGCGGGAGTACAGATACGCAGTATTTT. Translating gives CASSLAPSGTSGSTDTQYF.

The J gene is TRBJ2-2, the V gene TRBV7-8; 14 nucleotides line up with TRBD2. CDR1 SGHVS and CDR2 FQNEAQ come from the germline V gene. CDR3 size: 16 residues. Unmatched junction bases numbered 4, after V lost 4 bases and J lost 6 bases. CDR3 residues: CASSSTTSGRAGELFF. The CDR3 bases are TGTGCCAGCAGCTCTACGACTAGCGGGAGGGCCGGGGAGCTGTTTTTT. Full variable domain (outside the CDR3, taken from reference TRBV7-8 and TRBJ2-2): GAGVSQSPRYKVAKRGQDVALRCDPISGHVSLFWYQQALGQGPEFLTYFQNEAQLDKSGLPSDRFFAERPEGSVSTLKIQRTQQEDSAVYLCASSSTTSGRAGELFFGEGSRLTVL.